This TCR beta chain was identified during a study of T cell repertoires in cytomegalovirus infection. Study context: CMV infection and matching HLA type were both indicated by public TCR beta signatures. Study findings and constraints: Adding up the frequency of public TCR beta families identified people who carried CMV plus the relevant HLA. HLA-C-restricted, CMV-specific TCR beta clonotypes were dominant ex vivo.

This clonotype was seen many times. The antigen is not known. TCRdb reprocessed the reads via MiXCR and lists one record per CDR3 protein. The data contain approximately 500,000 distinct CDR3 sequences, more than 15% of them singletons. The clonotype comes from a human donor in good health (CMV status not recorded). Some clones in this sample may be carry-over from other donors' samples. Sequencing input: CD8+ T cells from PBMCs.

The CDR3, as DNA: TGTGCCAGCAGCTTCGGTGCAACTAATGAAAAACTGTTTTTT. This gives the protein CASSFGATNEKLFF. The chain carries TRBV5-6 and TRBJ1-4; D not resolved. V was shortened by 2 bases and J by 0 bases, with 5 bases between the two germline ends. CDR3 length: 14 amino acids. Per the germline V gene, CDR1 is SGHDT and CDR2 is YYEEEE.